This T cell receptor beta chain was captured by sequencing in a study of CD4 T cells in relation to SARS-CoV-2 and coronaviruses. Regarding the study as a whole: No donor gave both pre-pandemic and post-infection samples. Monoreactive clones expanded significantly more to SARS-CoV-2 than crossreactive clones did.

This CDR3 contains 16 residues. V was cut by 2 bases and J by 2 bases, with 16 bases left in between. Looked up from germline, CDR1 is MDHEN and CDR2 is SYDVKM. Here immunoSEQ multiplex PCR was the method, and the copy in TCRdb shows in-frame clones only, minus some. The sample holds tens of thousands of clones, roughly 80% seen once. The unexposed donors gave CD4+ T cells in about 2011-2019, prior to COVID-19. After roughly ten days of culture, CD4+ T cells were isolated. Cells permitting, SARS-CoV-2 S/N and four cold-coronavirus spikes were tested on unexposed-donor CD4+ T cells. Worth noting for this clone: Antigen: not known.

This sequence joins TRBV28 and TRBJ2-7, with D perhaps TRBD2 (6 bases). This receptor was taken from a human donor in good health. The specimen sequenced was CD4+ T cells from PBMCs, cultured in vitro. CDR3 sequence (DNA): TGTGCCAGCAGTTTAGCGGGGACGGCGGCTCCCTACGAGCAGTACTTC. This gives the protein CASSLAGTAAPYEQYF.